Below are 27 T cell receptor beta chains sequenced from a single sample in a study of cytomegalovirus exposure and HLA in healthy donors. PCR primers comprised 60 Vbeta and 13 Jbeta primers. Only in-frame clones appear in the TCRdb table, and some are missing; sequencing was by immunoSEQ multiplex PCR. The sample comprises approximately 170,000 clones, less than 80% of which are singletons, and around 2.9% rests with the top ten. Sequencing was carried out using PBMCs. The receptors come from a man in his forties in good health and CMV-seronegative.

V is TRBV30 and J is TRBJ1-2; tentative D call: TRBD1 (6 bases). The length of the CDR3 is 15 residues. CDR1 is GTSNPN, CDR2 SVGIG, per germline (reference sequence). V was cut by 3 bases and J by 3 bases, with 17 bases left in between. The chain's CDR3 is CAWRRQDTWDYGYTF. CDR3 bases: TGTGCCTGGAGGAGACAGGACACTTGGGACTATGGCTACACCTTC.

This sequence joins TRBV5-6 and TRBJ1-3; unclear D gene. Germline CDR1 is SGHDT and CDR2 is YYEEEE. V lost 1 base and J 0 bases, leaving 11 bases between the germline ends. The CDR3 consists of 16 residues. Written as DNA, the CDR3 is TGTGCCAGCAGCTTGCTGGGAGAGCTCTCTGGAAACACCATATATTTT. This sequence encodes CASSLLGELSGNTIYF.

V and J are TRBV10-3 and TRBJ1-1; possibly TRBD1 for D (5 bases). The CDR3 runs 12 residues. V was clipped by 2 bases and J by 7 bases, with 8 bases between them. The germline V gene has CDR1 ENHRY and CDR2 SYGVKD. The CDR3 here is CAISETGGEAFF. CDR3 sequence (DNA): TGTGCCATCAGTGAGACGGGGGGTGAAGCTTTCTTT.

A few counts support this clone. The chain employs TRBV29-1 and TRBJ2-5; maybe TRBD2 (6 bases). In germline, CDR1 is SQVTM, CDR2 ANQGSEA. There are 13 residues in the CDR3. Trimming removed 3 bases at V and 7 bases at J, with 15 bases between. CDR3 in DNA: TGCAGCGTTGACCGAGCCTCGCGGGGGACCCAGTACTTC. Translated: CSVDRASRGTQYF.

The gene calls are TRBV9 and TRBJ1-6; D gene unclear. V gave up 10 bases and J gave up 7 bases, with 12 bases separating them. CDR3 length: 12 amino acids. Germline assignment: CDR1 SGDLS and CDR2 YYNGEE. The CDR3 here is CASGFENSPLHF. The CDR3 region has the DNA TGTGCCTCCGGTTTTGAAAATTCACCCCTCCACTTT.

The CDR3 is CASSPFRAEAFF. The CDR3 region has the DNA TGTGCCAGCAGTCCGTTCAGGGCTGAAGCTTTCTTT. This chain links TRBV7-9 with TRBJ1-1, with D possibly matching TRBD1 (5 bases). CDR1 SEHNR and CDR2 FQNEAQ come from the germline V gene (reference sequence). V lost 6 bases and J lost 6, with 11 bases in between. The CDR3 extends over 12 amino acids.

Here the CDR3 DNA reads TGTGCCAGCAGCGACATAGCGGGAGGGCCCGACGGATACACCGGGGAGCTGTTTTTT. It is translated as CASSDIAGGPDGYTGELFF. The chain recombines TRBV7-9 with TRBJ2-2; 11 nucleotides match TRBD2. Germline trimming cut 5 bases from V and 3 bases from J; bases unmatched to any gene: 14. This CDR3 is 19 amino acids long. Germline V gene sequence: CDR1 SEHNR, CDR2 FQNEAQ (reference sequence). Complete variable domain (other parts from reference TRBV7-9 and TRBJ2-2): DTGVSQNPRHKITKRGQNVTFRCDPISEHNRLYWYRQTLGQGPEFLTYFQNEAQLEKSRLLSDRFSAERPKGSFSTLEIQRTEQGDSAMYLCASSDIAGGPDGYTGELFFGEGSRLTVL.

The V call is TRBV27, the J call TRBJ2-5, with TRBD1 matching 11 bases. The J call may be in error: the DNA end matches TRBJ2-7 better. Per germline, CDR1 MNHEY and CDR2 SMNVEV (reference sequence). This CDR3 spans 15 amino acids. The CDR3 spells CASSLSGQGVGEQYF. The CDR3 DNA reads TGTGCCAGCAGTTTATCGGGACAGGGGGTAGGCGAGCAGTACTTC.

A few counts support this clone. This chain links TRBV20-1 with TRBJ2-7; D is perhaps TRBD2 (6 bases). The CDR3 length is 11 residues. V was pared by 3 bases and J by 4 bases, with 7 bases between. CDR1 is DFQATT, CDR2 SNEGSKA, per germline (reference sequence). CDR3 nucleotide sequence: TGCAGTGCTAGCGGGGGTTACGAGCAGTACTTC. It yields the protein CSASGGYEQYF.

On this clone itself: A junction end diverges from the germline sequence, so it may reflect a read error. This chain connects TRBV7-7 to TRBJ2-1; the D gene is possibly TRBD2 (5 bases). The CDR3 contains 15 residues. Germline V lookup: CDR1 SSHAT, CDR2 FNYEAQ (reference sequence). The CDR3 loop reads CASSSDYPPEGEQFF. The CDR3, as DNA: TGTGCTAGCAGCTCAGACTACCCCCCCGAGGGAGAGCAGTTCTTC.

V and J are TRBV12-5 and TRBJ2-1; 8 nucleotides agree with TRBD2. The ends lost 1 base at V and 1 base at J; junction bases unmatched: 6. Germline CDR1 is LGHNT and CDR2 is FRNRAP. There are 17 residues in the CDR3. CDR3 loop: CASGLGREGLSYNEQFF. For the CDR3, the DNA is TGTGCTAGTGGTTTGGGCCGGGAGGGACTTTCCTACAATGAGCAGTTCTTC.

This clone has only a few counts. The CDR3 DNA follows: TGCGCCAGCAGCCCGCGACAGGGGCCAGAGACCCAGTACTTC. Residues: CASSPRQGPETQYF. The rearrangement links TRBV5-1 to TRBJ2-5, with 8 bases that match TRBD1. V lost 4 bases and J lost 4; bases outside the gene matches: 6. CDR1 and CDR2 (germline): SGHRS, YFSETQ. The CDR3 extends over 14 amino acids.

Note on this clone: At one boundary the junction diverges from the germline segment, which might be a read error. This chain joins TRBV7-9 and TRBJ2-7; 7 bases are a match to TRBD1. The CDR3 has 12 amino acids. The V gene's germline CDR1 is SEHNR and CDR2 FQNEAQ (reference sequence). The CDR3: CSSSSTGLEQYF. In nucleotides, the CDR3 is TGTTCCAGCAGCTCGACAGGGCTCGAGCAGTACTTC.

The chain recombines TRBV9 with TRBJ1-2; TRBD1 is a possible D gene (5 bases). V was trimmed by 0 bases and J by 5 bases, leaving 17 bases between them. This CDR3 spans 16 amino acids. CDR1 SGDLS and CDR2 YYNGEE come from the germline V gene. The DNA for the CDR3 is TGTGCCAGCAGCGTAGATGGTGGGAGGGACTCTTATGGCTACACCTTC. Translation: CASSVDGGRDSYGYTF.

The gene calls are TRBV5-4 and TRBJ1-2; no reliable D call. V lost 2 bases and J lost 8, with 13 bases in between. In germline, CDR1 is SGHNT, CDR2 YYREEE (reference sequence). The CDR3 contains 13 residues. CDR3 protein: CASSLSGGLGYTF. The CDR3 DNA is TGTGCCAGCAGCTTATCTGGAGGGTTGGGCTACACCTTC.

The rearrangement joins TRBV7-2 to TRBJ2-1, with TRBD2 matching over 10 bases. The germline CDR1 and CDR2 sequences are SGHTA and FQGNSA. The CDR3 length is 16 residues. Losses at the gene ends were 5 bases for V and 9 bases for J; bases not matched to a gene: 13. DNA for the CDR3: TGTGCCAGCAGCGCCAGCTCTACTAGCGGGGTGGGTGAGCAGTTCTTC. It codes for CASSASSTSGVGEQFF.

The chain couples TRBV11-3 to TRBJ2-2; no reliable D call. The germline V gene has CDR1 SGHNT and CDR2 YENEEA. This CDR3 region has 14 residues. Trimming pared 1 base from V and 1 base from J, leaving 4 bases between. CDR3 coding DNA: TGTGCCAGCAGCTTAGTCGGGAACACCGGGGAGCTGTTTTTT. Encoded protein: CASSLVGNTGELFF.

The rearrangement joins TRBV10-3 to TRBJ2-7; 14 nucleotides match TRBD2. In germline, CDR1 is ENHRY, CDR2 SYGVKD. The CDR3 runs 13 residues. Trimming cost V 8 bases and J 4 bases; bases outside gene matches: 1. The CDR3 nucleotides read TGTGCCATCCGACTAGCGGGAGGGTACGAGCAGTACTTC. Translated: CAIRLAGGYEQYF.

CDR3: CASSTSTSGGSGDTQYF. CDR3 sequence (DNA): TGCGCCAGCAGCACCTCGACTAGCGGGGGGTCGGGAGATACGCAGTATTTT. The J gene is TRBJ2-3, the V gene TRBV5-1, with 13 bases identical to TRBD2. V was pared by 4 bases and J by 5 bases, with 10 bases of the junction left unmatched. The CDR3 consists of 17 residues. Germline V gene data show CDR1 as SGHRS and CDR2 as YFSETQ.

This clone was recorded a few times. This sequence joins TRBV30 and TRBJ2-1, with 9 bases that match TRBD2. With 8 bases clipped from V and 7 bases from J, the junction kept 9 bases outside the gene matches. This CDR3 has 13 amino acids. Germline V gene lookup returns CDR1 GTSNPN and CDR2 SVGIG (reference sequence). CDR3 protein: CAGRLAAGNEQFF. Written as DNA, the CDR3 is TGTGCCGGTAGACTAGCGGCCGGAAATGAGCAGTTCTTC.

In this sample, this clone turned up once. The V gene is TRBV11-2, the J gene TRBJ2-7, with D tentatively TRBD1 (5 bases). CDR1 is SGHAT, CDR2 FQNNGV, per germline. This CDR3 has 14 amino acids. V was trimmed by 6 bases and J by 3 bases, leaving 15 bases between them. CDR3 amino acids: CASRPRWGSYEQYF. The CDR3 DNA is TGTGCCAGCAGACCTAGGTGGGGCAGCTACGAGCAGTACTTC.

The chain uses TRBV19 and TRBJ2-3; D gene uncertain. Trimming cost V 4 bases and J 0 bases, with 5 bases left between them. Per germline, CDR1 LNHDA and CDR2 SQIVND (reference sequence). The CDR3 is 13 residues long. CDR3 bases: TGTGCCAGTAGTACACAGAGCACAGATACGCAGTATTTT. Encoded protein: CASSTQSTDTQYF. Based on the CDR3 plus reference TRBV19 and TRBJ2-3, the full variable domain is DGGITQSPKYLFRKEGQNVTLSCEQNLNHDAMYWYRQDPGQGLRLIYYSQIVNDFQKGDIAEGYSVSREKKESFPLTVTSAQKNPTAFYLCASSTQSTDTQYFGPGTRLTVL.

This chain uses TRBV7-3 with TRBJ2-3, with 10 bases identical to TRBD2. In germline, CDR1 is SGHTA, CDR2 FQGTGA. After removal of 0 bases from V and 6 bases from J, the junction contained 6 bases not matched to a gene. The CDR3 length is 16 residues. CDR3 sequence reads: CASSLTLAGAGDTQYF. In DNA, the CDR3 is TGTGCCAGCAGCTTAACCCTAGCGGGAGCAGGGGATACGCAGTATTTT.

The chain joins TRBV4-1 to TRBJ1-2, with D possibly being TRBD1 (6 bases). Per the germline V gene, CDR1 is MGHRA and CDR2 is YSYEKL. V was pared by 2 bases and J by 2 bases, with 9 bases between. This CDR3 has 14 residues. As DNA, the CDR3 is TGCGCCAGCAGCCAAAGCAGGGGCAACTATGGCTACACCTTC. It encodes CASSQSRGNYGYTF.

The chain has TRBV27 and TRBJ2-2; TRBD1 agrees at 9 bases. Germline V CDR1 and CDR2: MNHEY, SMNVEV (reference sequence). V trimming: 4 bases; J trimming: 4 bases; junction bases outside the gene matches: 4. The CDR3 consists of 15 residues. The CDR3 DNA reads as TGTGCCAGCAGTTCCGGGACAGGGCGCACCGGGGAGCTGTTTTTT. Translation gives CASSSGTGRTGELFF.

This chain links TRBV15 with TRBJ2-1, with TRBD2 identical over 14 bases. The ends lost 3 bases at V and 3 bases at J; junction bases unmatched: 13. From germline, CDR1 is LNHNV and CDR2 YYDKDF (reference sequence). The CDR3 consists of 20 residues. CDR3 residues: CATSSPAGTSGSSYYNEQFF. The CDR3 DNA follows: TGTGCCACCAGCAGCCCCGCAGGGACTAGCGGGAGTAGTTACTACAATGAGCAGTTCTTC. Full variable domain (remainder filled in from reference TRBV15 and TRBJ2-1): DAMVIQNPRYQVTQFGKPVTLSCSQTLNHNVMYWYQQKSSQAPKLLFHYYDKDFNNEADTPDNFQSRRPNTSFCFLDIRSPGLGDTAMYLCATSSPAGTSGSSYYNEQFFGPGTRLTVL.

The chain couples TRBV18 to TRBJ2-3; the match to TRBD2 covers 7 bases. The CDR3 sequence is 15 residues long. Losses at the gene ends were 4 bases for V and 6 bases for J; bases not matched to a gene: 10. Germline V gene sequence: CDR1 KGHSH, CDR2 LQKENI. CDR3 nucleotides: TGTGCCAGCTCACTTCTACCTACTAGCGTGGATACGCAGTATTTT. Translation: CASSLLPTSVDTQYF. The complete variable domain, with remaining parts taken from reference TRBV18 and TRBJ2-3, reads NAGVMQNPRHLVRRRGQEARLRCSPMKGHSHVYWYRQLPEEGLKFMVYLQKENIIDESGMPKERFSAEFPKEGPSILRIQQVVRGDSAAYFCASSLLPTSVDTQYFGPGTRLTVL.